Each of the 6 T cell receptor beta chains below was sequenced from the same sample in a study of blood T cell repertoires in COVID-19. Clones were sequenced by immunoSEQ multiplex PCR, and TCRdb holds only the in-frame ones, with some missing. The data hold some 40,000 clones, with roughly nine tenths observed a single time. The sample taken for sequencing was peripheral blood. These receptors were collected from a man in his forties or fifties with COVID-19, enrolled during active disease.

V and J are TRBV13 and TRBJ2-7; 9 bases align to TRBD1. There are 15 residues in the CDR3. Per the germline V gene, CDR1 is PRHDT and CDR2 is FYEKMQ (reference sequence). The ends lost 5 bases at V and 6 bases at J; junction bases unmatched: 11. CDR3 in amino acids: CASSRPLDRGGEQYF. The CDR3 DNA follows: TGTGCCAGCAGCAGGCCCTTGGACAGGGGAGGCGAGCAGTACTTC.

The rearrangement links TRBV19 to TRBJ1-3, with D possibly TRBD1 on 6 matching bases. With 3 bases removed from V and 2 bases from J, the gap between germline ends came to 11 bases. The CDR3 length is 15 residues. Germline V CDR1 and CDR2: LNHDA, SQIVND (reference sequence). The CDR3 DNA reads as TGTGCCAGTAGTATCGGAACAGGGACTGGAAACACCATATATTTT. This gives the protein CASSIGTGTGNTIYF.

This clone occurred a few times. The V gene is TRBV12-5, the J gene TRBJ1-6, with D possibly matching TRBD1 (5 bases). The CDR3 runs 16 residues. CDR1 and CDR2 (germline): LGHNT, FRNRAP. V was pared by 2 bases and J by 0 bases, with 8 bases between. This CDR3 reads CASGLHRLSYNSPLHF. In DNA, the CDR3 is TGTGCTAGTGGTTTGCACAGGCTCTCCTATAATTCACCCCTCCACTTT.

On this clone: At one boundary the junction diverges from the germline segment, which might be a read error. This sequence joins TRBV6-5 and TRBJ2-5; no definite D call. The germline V gene encodes CDR1 MNHEY and CDR2 SVGAGI. CDR3 size: 15 residues. The CDR3 coding sequence is TGTGCCAGCAACCCGGCTGCGGCCCACCAAGGGACCCAGTACTTC. It encodes CASNPAAAHQGTQYF.

This clone has a single count. This chain links TRBV19 with TRBJ1-5; D gene ambiguous. This CDR3 region has 13 residues. V lost 4 bases and J lost 9, with 13 bases in between. CDR1 and CDR2 from the germline V gene are LNHDA and SQIVND (reference sequence). The CDR3 region has the DNA TGTGCCAGTAGTAGGGAGGGCCCTCGGCCCCAGCATTTT. Amino acids: CASSREGPRPQHF.

This clone appeared a single time. The gene calls are TRBV14 and TRBJ2-1; D is possibly TRBD1 (5 bases). Germline-derived CDR1 and CDR2 are SGHDN and FVKESK. The CDR3 is 14 residues long. Trimming took off 0 bases at V and 9 bases at J, with 12 bases between the two ends. CDR3 amino acids: CASSQEWGSSEQFF. DNA of the CDR3: TGTGCCAGCAGCCAAGAGTGGGGCTCCTCTGAGCAGTTCTTC. Together with reference TRBV14 and TRBJ2-1, the CDR3 gives the full variable domain: EAGVTQFPSHSVIEKGQTVTLRCDPISGHDNLYWYRRVMGKEIKFLLHFVKESKQDESGMPNNRFLAERTGGTYSTLKVQPAELEDSGVYFCASSQEWGSSEQFFGPGTRLTVL.